This entry lists 4 T cell receptor beta chains sequenced from one sample in a study of CD8+ T cells in alopecia areata listed by TCRdb under 2018. The meaning of the sample's treatment or condition label: oral pan-JAK inhibitor, 5-10 mg twice daily. The library relied on the immunoSEQ multiplex PCR assay. RNA was extracted from all samples and reverse transcribed into cDNA, which served as template for TCR sequencing. TCRdb retrieved this table from immuneACCESS and kept in-frame rearrangements only. Not all clones are present; in checked studies, unresolved V genes account for under half, and no reason is known for the remainder. In all, the sample holds 150,000 to 200,000 clones, and roughly 58% of those were seen once. Approximately 16% of the sample goes to the ten largest clones. This sample comprised CD4+ T cells sorted from blood, obtained at week 56, from a patient treated with tofacitinib. Receptor source: a human donor with alopecia areata.

The V and J genes are TRBV30 and TRBJ1-5; D not resolved. Germline assignment: CDR1 GTSNPN and CDR2 SVGIG (reference sequence). With 0 bases removed from V and 4 bases from J, the gap between germline ends came to 7 bases. CDR3 size: 13 residues. CDR3 nucleotide sequence: TGTGCCTGGAGTGTAAATGATAATCAGCCCCAGCATTTT. This gives the protein CAWSVNDNQPQHF.

The chain joins TRBV4-2 to TRBJ1-3, with D uncertain. V lost 1 base and J lost 0, with 4 bases in between. Germline V gene lookup returns CDR1 LGHNA and CDR2 YNFKEQ. CDR3 size: 14 residues. The CDR3 bases are TGTGCCAGCAGCCAAGGAAGCTCTGGAAACACCATATATTTT. Residues: CASSQGSSGNTIYF.

This rearrangement joins TRBV7-2 to TRBJ1-6; weak D call: TRBD1 (6 bases). Deletions cut 5 bases from V and 9 bases from J, with 17 bases between. Looked up from germline, CDR1 is SGHTA and CDR2 is FQGNSA. The CDR3 has 15 residues. The CDR3 reads CASSARQDSGSPLHF. The CDR3 region has the DNA TGTGCCAGCAGCGCCCGACAGGATTCTGGTTCACCCCTCCACTTT.

The J gene is TRBJ2-5, the V gene TRBV5-6; TRBD1 is a possible D gene (7 bases). The CDR3 has 15 residues. Per the germline V gene, CDR1 is SGHDT and CDR2 is YYEEEE. V lost 4 bases and J lost 4, with 17 bases in between. The CDR3 region has the DNA TGTGCCAGCAGCCGGTACAGGGGAGGAGGAGAGACCCAGTACTTC. Translating gives CASSRYRGGGETQYF.